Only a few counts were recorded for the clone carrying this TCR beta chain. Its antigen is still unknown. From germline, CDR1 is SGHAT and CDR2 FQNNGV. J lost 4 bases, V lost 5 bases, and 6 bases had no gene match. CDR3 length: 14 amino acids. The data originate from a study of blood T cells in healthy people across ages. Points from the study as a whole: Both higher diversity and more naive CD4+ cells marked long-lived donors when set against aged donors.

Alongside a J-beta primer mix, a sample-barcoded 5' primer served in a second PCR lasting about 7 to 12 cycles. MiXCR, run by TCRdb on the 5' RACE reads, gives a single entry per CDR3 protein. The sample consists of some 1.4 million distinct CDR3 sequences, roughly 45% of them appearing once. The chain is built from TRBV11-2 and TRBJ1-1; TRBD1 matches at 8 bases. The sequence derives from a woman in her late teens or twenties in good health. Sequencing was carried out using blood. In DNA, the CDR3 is TGTGCCAGCAGCCCCTGGACAGGGTTCACTGAAGCTTTCTTT. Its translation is CASSPWTGFTEAFF. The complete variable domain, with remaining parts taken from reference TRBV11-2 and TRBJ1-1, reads EAGVAQSPRYKIIEKRQSVAFWCNPISGHATLYWYQQILGQGPKLLIQFQNNGVVDDSQLPKDRFSAERLKGVDSTLKIQPAKLEDSAVYLCASSPWTGFTEAFFGQGTRLTVV.